The 27 T cell receptor beta chains presented below share a single source sample, sequenced in a study of blood T cell repertoires in COVID-19 (TCRdb year 2020). The library was produced with the immunoSEQ multiplex PCR assay. The source is immuneACCESS, and TCRdb retained only in-frame sequences with V and J called. Part of the clones is not carried over; for the studies checked, unresolved V genes explain less than half of this, and the remainder is unexplained. The sample contains about 280,000 clones, about 89% of them found a single time. Clones ranked in the top ten supply approximately 4.3% of the sample. The specimen sequenced was peripheral blood. The receptors originated from a man in his forties or fifties with acute or convalescent COVID-19.

The V call is TRBV4-2, the J call TRBJ1-1; D gene unclear. CDR1 and CDR2 (germline): LGHNA, YNFKEQ. V lost 4 bases, J lost 0 bases, and 18 bases lay in between. This CDR3 has 17 residues. The CDR3 loop reads CASSPGGIGGMNTEAFF. CDR3 in DNA: TGTGCCAGCAGCCCTGGAGGGATCGGAGGCATGAACACTGAAGCTTTCTTT.

This chain connects TRBV6-5 to TRBJ2-1, with TRBD1 as a possible D gene (5 bases). The V end lost 4 bases, the J end lost 7 bases, and 11 bases lay between the germline ends. Germline V gene sequence: CDR1 MNHEY, CDR2 SVGAGI. The CDR3 totals 13 residues. DNA for the CDR3: TGTGCCAGCAGTTCCTTGGACATTAATGAGCAGTTCTTC. This codes for CASSSLDINEQFF.

V and J are TRBV11-2 and TRBJ1-5; D remains unclear. Between the trimmed V and J ends, which lost 4 bases and 0 bases, there was a span of 13 bases. CDR1 and CDR2 from the germline V gene are SGHAT and FQNNGV. The CDR3 is made up of 16 amino acids. The CDR3 DNA is TGTGCCAGCAGCTCGGGAACCGTCTATAGCAATCAGCCCCAGCATTTT. Translating it yields CASSSGTVYSNQPQHF.

V usage is TRBV19 and J usage is TRBJ2-3; D is possibly TRBD1 (5 bases). The CDR3 extends over 17 amino acids. CDR1 is LNHDA and CDR2 is SQIVND in the germline V gene (reference sequence). The ends were cut back, 3 bases at V and 0 bases at J, with 16 bases in the middle. The chain's CDR3 is CASSILDSSPSTDTQYF. The DNA for the CDR3 is TGTGCCAGTAGTATCCTCGACAGTTCCCCTAGCACAGATACGCAGTATTTT.

The V and J genes are TRBV5-4 and TRBJ1-3; no clear D gene. Germline V gene sequence: CDR1 SGHNT, CDR2 YYREEE (reference sequence). The CDR3 has 14 amino acids. V gave up 5 bases and J gave up 7 bases, with 16 bases separating them. The CDR3 DNA reads TGTGCCAGCAGTAAAAGAGGTGTTCTGAACACCATATATTTT. Residues: CASSKRGVLNTIYF. Drawing the rest from reference TRBV5-4 and TRBJ1-3, the complete variable domain is ETGVTQSPTHLIKTRGQQVTLRCSSQSGHNTVSWYQQALGQGPQFIFQYYREEENGRGNFPPRFSGLQFPNYSSELNVNALELDDSALYLCASSKRGVLNTIYFGEGSWLTVV.

The CDR3: CASSFEGTDTQYF. CDR3 nucleotides: TGTGCCAGCAGCTTTGAGGGAACGGATACGCAGTATTTT. The chain carries TRBV5-6 and TRBJ2-3; possibly TRBD2 for D (5 bases). Trimming took off 2 bases at V and 6 bases at J, with 10 bases between the two ends. Per germline, CDR1 SGHDT and CDR2 YYEEEE. The CDR3 spans 13 residues.

CDR3 region: CSVLTGRVYEQYF. CDR3 in DNA: TGCAGCGTGCTGACAGGAAGAGTCTACGAGCAGTACTTC. The chain is built from TRBV29-1 and TRBJ2-7; weak D call: TRBD1 (6 bases). The V end lost 6 bases, the J end lost 3 bases, and 15 bases lay between the germline ends. This CDR3 contains 13 residues. CDR1 and CDR2 (germline): SQVTM, ANQGSEA.

J is TRBJ1-4 and V is TRBV5-8, with 10 bases matching TRBD1. The CDR3 length is 15 residues. Germline CDR1 and CDR2: SGHTS and YDEGEE. V shed 3 bases and J 7 bases; nucleotides not matched to a gene: 6. CDR3 sequence reads: CASSSRTGGGEKLFF. The DNA for the CDR3 is TGTGCCAGCAGCTCCCGGACAGGGGGGGGTGAAAAACTGTTTTTT.

V is TRBV14 and J is TRBJ1-3; tentative D call: TRBD1 (5 bases). Germline V lookup: CDR1 SGHDN, CDR2 FVKESK. The CDR3 has 15 amino acids. V was trimmed by 4 bases and J by 3 bases, leaving 13 bases between them. The CDR3 DNA reads as TGTGCCAGCAGCCCTCGCGGGGCAGGTGGAAACACCATATATTTT. This sequence encodes CASSPRGAGGNTIYF.

CDR3 in DNA: TGTGCCTGGAGCCGTCGGGACTGGAACACTGAAGCTTTCTTT. This encodes CAWSRRDWNTEAFF. The gene calls are TRBV30 and TRBJ1-1; TRBD1 might be the D (5 bases). Trimming pared 3 bases from V and 1 base from J, leaving 12 bases between. CDR1 and CDR2 from the germline V gene are GTSNPN and SVGIG (reference sequence). This CDR3 is 14 amino acids long.

On this clone: Other nucleotide sequences in the sample specify the same CDR3. The chain uses TRBV10-3 and TRBJ2-7, with 11 bases fitting TRBD1. The CDR3 sequence is 14 residues long. After removal of 4 bases from V and 4 bases from J, the junction contained 3 bases not matched to a gene. Germline V gene data show CDR1 as ENHRY and CDR2 as SYGVKD. DNA of the CDR3: TGTGCCATCAGTGGCCGGGACAGGGGGTACGAGCAGTACTTC. It specifies CAISGRDRGYEQYF.

The V gene is TRBV19, the J gene TRBJ2-1; D possibly corresponds to TRBD2 (5 bases). Per the germline V gene, CDR1 is LNHDA and CDR2 is SQIVND (reference sequence). With 8 bases removed from V and 10 bases from J, the gap between germline ends came to 12 bases. The CDR3 is made up of 11 amino acids. Here the CDR3 DNA reads TGTGCCAGTCTCCGTTGGGAGGAGCAGTTCTTC. Its translation is CASLRWEEQFF.

The rearrangement joins TRBV21-1 to TRBJ2-7; the D segment call TRBD2 is taken from the table without a DNA check. TRBV21-1 constitutes a pseudogene. This CDR3 is 12 amino acids long. CDR3 DNA sequence: TGTGCCAGCAGCCCCACCCTCCCTAAGCAGTACTTC. It is translated as CASSPTLPKQYF.

The chain employs TRBV3-1 (or the pseudogene TRBV3-2) and TRBJ1-2; D perhaps matches TRBD1 (6 bases). V lost 0 bases and J lost 2, with 13 bases in between. The V gene's germline CDR1 is LGHDT and CDR2 YNNKEL (reference sequence). The CDR3 totals 16 residues. CDR3 DNA sequence: TGTGCCAGCAGCCAAGACGGGACACCAGGGAACTATGGCTACACCTTC. Translating it yields CASSQDGTPGNYGYTF.

The CDR3 region is CATSDSSYNSPLHF. CDR3 coding DNA: TGTGCCACCTCGGACAGCTCCTATAATTCACCCCTCCACTTT. This chain links TRBV19 with TRBJ1-6, with a weak D call TRBD1 (6 bases). This CDR3 is built from 14 residues. Germline V gene data show CDR1 as LNHDA and CDR2 as SQIVND (reference sequence). V was shortened by 10 bases and J by 0 bases, with 10 bases between the two germline ends.

Here the CDR3 reads CASSRPGLAGADTQYF. CDR3 in DNA: TGTGCCAGCAGCCGCCCGGGACTAGCGGGAGCAGATACGCAGTATTTT. The V gene is TRBV3-1 (or the pseudogene TRBV3-2), the J gene TRBJ2-3; 14 nucleotides line up with TRBD2. CDR1 is LGHDT and CDR2 is YNNKEL in the germline V gene (reference sequence). There are 16 residues in the CDR3. With V trimmed by 4 bases and J by 4 bases, 4 bases remained unmatched.

The V gene is TRBV5-1, the J gene TRBJ2-2, with D possibly being TRBD1 (5 bases). In germline, CDR1 is SGHRS, CDR2 YFSETQ. The V and J ends lost 4 bases and 1 base respectively, with 11 bases between them. The CDR3 length is 15 residues. CDR3 protein: CASSDGRENTGELFF. The CDR3 nucleotides are TGCGCCAGCAGCGATGGCAGGGAGAACACCGGGGAGCTGTTTTTT. Variable domain in full (rest from reference TRBV5-1 and TRBJ2-2): KAGVTQTPRYLIKTRGQQVTLSCSPISGHRSVSWYQQTPGQGLQFLFEYFSETQRNKGNFPGRFSGRQFSNSRSEMNVSTLELGDSALYLCASSDGRENTGELFFGEGSRLTVL.

J is TRBJ1-5 and V is TRBV21-1. TRBV21-1 counts as a pseudogene. There are 16 residues in the CDR3. DNA of the CDR3: TGTGCCAGCAGCAAAGATGGAGGCTTGGGCAATCAGCCCCAGCATTTT. This encodes CASSKDGGLGNQPQHF.

In its sample, this clone was seen a few times. The chain recombines TRBV5-1 with TRBJ1-2; 7 nucleotides line up with TRBD1. The CDR3 has 16 residues. In germline, CDR1 is SGHRS, CDR2 YFSETQ. The V gene end was trimmed by 3 bases and the J gene end by 4 bases; junction bases not matched to a gene: 12. CDR3 nucleotide sequence: TGCGCCAGCAGCTGGGTCGGACAGGATCTAACCTATGGCTACACCTTC. Encoded protein: CASSWVGQDLTYGYTF.

In this sample, this clone turned up once. V gene TRBV20-1 combines with J gene TRBJ1-1; D gene uncertain. V dropped 4 bases and J dropped 2 bases, with 5 bases sitting between them. The CDR3 runs to 11 residues. Germline V gene sequence: CDR1 DFQATT, CDR2 SNEGSKA (reference sequence). For the CDR3, the DNA is TGCAGTGCTACTAGAAACACTGAAGCTTTCTTT. This sequence encodes CSATRNTEAFF.

This clone appeared a few times. The V gene is TRBV6-5, the J gene TRBJ1-5, with 9 nucleotides matching TRBD1. CDR1 is MNHEY and CDR2 is SVGAGI in the germline V gene. The CDR3 sequence is 14 residues long. The V gene end was trimmed by 6 bases and the J gene end by 4 bases; junction bases not matched to a gene: 4. The CDR3: CASRRQGENQPQHF. The CDR3 DNA reads as TGTGCCAGCAGGCGACAGGGGGAAAATCAGCCCCAGCATTTT.

This clone came up once. The chain combines TRBV6-4 with TRBJ1-2; 8 bases are shared with TRBD1. This CDR3 contains 15 residues. Germline V gene data show CDR1 as MRHNA and CDR2 as SNTAGT. The trim removed 5 bases at V and 3 bases at J, leaving 8 bases unmatched. The CDR3 region has the DNA TGTGCCAGCAGTCCGTCCGGGACAGGTTACTATGGCTACACCTTC. Its translation is CASSPSGTGYYGYTF.

The J gene is TRBJ1-6, the V gene TRBV30; tentative D call: TRBD1 (6 bases). The ends were cut back, 0 bases at V and 6 bases at J, with 18 bases in the middle. Germline V gene data show CDR1 as GTSNPN and CDR2 as SVGIG (reference sequence). CDR3 length: 17 amino acids. Here the CDR3 DNA reads TGTGCCTGGAGTGTAGGGCGGTTGGGGGGGCTTAATTCACCCCTCCACTTT. It specifies CAWSVGRLGGLNSPLHF.

The chain's CDR3 is CASGNRGDYGYTF. CDR3 nucleotides: TGTGCCAGCGGAAACAGGGGAGACTATGGCTACACCTTC. The chain combines TRBV12-3 or TRBV12-4 with TRBJ1-2; TRBD1 aligns across 7 bases. The CDR3 totals 13 residues. J was trimmed by 3 bases and V by 8 bases; bases with no gene match: 6.

This clone is a singleton in its sample. The gene calls are TRBV30 and TRBJ1-4; no clear D. The CDR3 runs 10 residues. Trimming shortened V by 0 bases and J by 14 bases, and 7 bases separated the two germline ends. Per the germline V gene, CDR1 is GTSNPN and CDR2 is SVGIG (reference sequence). CDR3 DNA sequence: TGTGCCTGGAGTGTACATGGTCTGTTTTTT. The encoded protein is CAWSVHGLFF.

The chain links TRBV5-1 to TRBJ2-2, with 9 bases that match TRBD1. Germline V gene lookup returns CDR1 SGHRS and CDR2 YFSETQ. Trimming cost V 0 bases and J 4 bases; bases outside gene matches: 1. This CDR3 is built from 15 residues. The CDR3 region is CASSLDRGRTGELFF. In nucleotides, the CDR3 is TGCGCCAGCAGCTTGGACAGGGGGCGCACCGGGGAGCTGTTTTTT.

This rearrangement joins TRBV29-1 to TRBJ1-5, with 9 bases aligning to TRBD1. This CDR3 comprises 15 residues. V trimming: 1 base; J trimming: 4 bases; junction bases outside the gene matches: 5. The germline V gene encodes CDR1 SQVTM and CDR2 ANQGSEA. The CDR3 sequence: CSVEVGGTGNQPQHF. CDR3 DNA: TGCAGCGTTGAAGTTGGGGGGACAGGGAATCAGCCCCAGCATTTT.